Listed below are T cell receptor beta chains from one sample, sequenced in a study of T cell responses to AZD1222 COVID-19 vaccine. Sequencing used immunoSEQ multiplex PCR; TCRdb keeps in-frame clones, though not all of them. The table has 150,000 to 200,000 clones, roughly 92% seen once. Sequenced here: peripheral blood, sampled on day 0 of AZD1222 vaccination. The receptor source for this set is an adult in good health. The CDR3 runs from the conserved cysteine through the conserved F or W. The D gene is left open where the match is weak. Clone size, where shown, is once, few, many, or a class for clones that have expanded.

v_call: TRBV9; clone_size: once; d_call: TRBD2; j_call: TRBJ2-1; cdr3_nt: TGTGCCAGCAGCGTAGGGGGGAGGGATGAGCAGTTCTTC; cdr3_aa: CASSVGGRDEQFF
v_call: TRBV20-1; clone_size: -; d_call: -; j_call: TRBJ2-2; cdr3_nt: TGCAGTGCTAGGTACACCGGGGAGCTGTTTTTT; cdr3_aa: CSARYTGELFF
v_call: TRBV6-2/TRBV6-3; clone_size: -; d_call: -; j_call: TRBJ1-1; cdr3_nt: TGTGCCAGCAGTCCGCCCCCACTGGGGGTGGACACTGAAGCTTTCTTT; cdr3_aa: CASSPPPLGVDTEAFF
v_call: TRBV7-2; clone_size: -; d_call: TRBD2; j_call: TRBJ2-2; cdr3_nt: TGTGCCAGCAGCCTTACTAGCGGGGGAGGTACCGGGGAGCTGTTTTTT; cdr3_aa: CASSLTSGGGTGELFF
v_call: TRBV27; clone_size: -; d_call: TRBD2; j_call: TRBJ2-1; cdr3_nt: TGTGCCAGCAAGGGCGGGGGTTGGAATGAGCAGTTCTTC; cdr3_aa: CASKGGGWNEQFF
v_call: TRBV4-3; clone_size: -; d_call: TRBD1; j_call: TRBJ1-3; cdr3_nt: TGCGCCAGCAGCCTAGGGACAGGGGCTGGAAACACCATATATTTT; cdr3_aa: CASSLGTGAGNTIYF
v_call: TRBV5-1; clone_size: -; d_call: -; j_call: TRBJ1-1; cdr3_nt: TGCGCCAGCAGCCCGCCGGGACTGAAAAACACTGAAGCTTTCTTT; cdr3_aa: CASSPPGLKNTEAFF
v_call: TRBV12-5; clone_size: -; d_call: -; j_call: TRBJ2-3; cdr3_nt: TGTGCTAGTGGCTCGGGGGGCGCAAGCACAGATACGCAGTATTTT; cdr3_aa: CASGSGGASTDTQYF
v_call: TRBV5-1; clone_size: few; d_call: -; j_call: TRBJ2-5; cdr3_nt: TGCGCCAGCAGGTTTCGGGGTACGGAAGAGACCCAGTACTTC; cdr3_aa: CASRFRGTEETQYF
v_call: TRBV6-5; clone_size: -; d_call: -; j_call: TRBJ2-5; cdr3_nt: TGTGCCAGCAGTTTCACGGGCGGAGAGACCCAGTACTTC; cdr3_aa: CASSFTGGETQYF
v_call: TRBV6-1; clone_size: -; d_call: -; j_call: TRBJ1-5; cdr3_nt: TGTGCCAGCAGTGAGGGCCTTGGGTATCAGCCCCAGCATTTT; cdr3_aa: CASSEGLGYQPQHF
v_call: TRBV10-3; clone_size: -; d_call: -; j_call: TRBJ1-3; cdr3_nt: TGTGCCATCAGTGAGTCGGGGCAGGGAGGTTTCGGAAACACCATATATTTT; cdr3_aa: CAISESGQGGFGNTIYF